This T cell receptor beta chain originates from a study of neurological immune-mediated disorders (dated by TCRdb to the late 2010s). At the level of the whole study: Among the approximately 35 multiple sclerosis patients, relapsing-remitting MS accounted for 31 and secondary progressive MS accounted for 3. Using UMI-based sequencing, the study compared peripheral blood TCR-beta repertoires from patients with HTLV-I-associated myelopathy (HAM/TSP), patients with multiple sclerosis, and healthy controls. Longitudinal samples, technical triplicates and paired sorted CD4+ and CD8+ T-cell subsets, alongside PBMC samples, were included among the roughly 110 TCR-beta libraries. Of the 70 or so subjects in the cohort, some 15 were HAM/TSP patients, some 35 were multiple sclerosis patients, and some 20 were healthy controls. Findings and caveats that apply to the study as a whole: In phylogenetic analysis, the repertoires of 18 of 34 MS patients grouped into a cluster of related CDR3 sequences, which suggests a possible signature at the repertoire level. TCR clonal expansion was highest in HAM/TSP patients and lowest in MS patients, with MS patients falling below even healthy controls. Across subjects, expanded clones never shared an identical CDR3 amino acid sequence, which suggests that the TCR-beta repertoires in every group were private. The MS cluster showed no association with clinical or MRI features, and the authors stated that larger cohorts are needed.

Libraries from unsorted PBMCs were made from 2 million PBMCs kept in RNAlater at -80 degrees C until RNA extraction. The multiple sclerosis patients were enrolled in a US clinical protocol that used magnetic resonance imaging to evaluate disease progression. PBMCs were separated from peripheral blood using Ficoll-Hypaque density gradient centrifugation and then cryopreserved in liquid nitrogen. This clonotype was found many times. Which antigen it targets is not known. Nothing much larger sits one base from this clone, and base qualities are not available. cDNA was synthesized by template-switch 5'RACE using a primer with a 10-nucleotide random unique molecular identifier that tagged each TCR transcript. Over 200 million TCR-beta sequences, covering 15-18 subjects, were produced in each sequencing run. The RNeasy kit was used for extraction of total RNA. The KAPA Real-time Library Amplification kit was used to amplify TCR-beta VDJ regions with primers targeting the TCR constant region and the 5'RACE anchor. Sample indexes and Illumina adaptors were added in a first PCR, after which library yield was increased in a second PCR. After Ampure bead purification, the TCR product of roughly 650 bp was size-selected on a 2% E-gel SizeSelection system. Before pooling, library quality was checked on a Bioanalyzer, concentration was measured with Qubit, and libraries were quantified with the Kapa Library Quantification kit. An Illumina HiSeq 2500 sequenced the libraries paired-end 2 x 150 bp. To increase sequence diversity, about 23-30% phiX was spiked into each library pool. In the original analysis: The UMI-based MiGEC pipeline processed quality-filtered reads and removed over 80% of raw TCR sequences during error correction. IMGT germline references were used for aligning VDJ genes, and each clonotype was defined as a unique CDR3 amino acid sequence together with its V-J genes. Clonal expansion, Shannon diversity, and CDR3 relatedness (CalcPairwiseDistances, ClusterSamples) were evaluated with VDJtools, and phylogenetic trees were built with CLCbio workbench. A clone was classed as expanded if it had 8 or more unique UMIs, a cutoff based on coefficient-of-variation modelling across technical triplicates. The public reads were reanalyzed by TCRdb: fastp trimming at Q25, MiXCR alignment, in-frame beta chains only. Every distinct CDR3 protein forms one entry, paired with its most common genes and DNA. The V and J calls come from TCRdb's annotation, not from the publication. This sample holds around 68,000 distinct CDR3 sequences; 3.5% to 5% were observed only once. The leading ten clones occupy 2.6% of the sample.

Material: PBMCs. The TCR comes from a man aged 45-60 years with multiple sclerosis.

CDR3 region: CASSKQGTEAFF. The nucleotide sequence reads TGTGCCAGCTCAAAACAGGGCACTGAAGCTTTCTTT. The receptor chain draws on TRBV18 and TRBJ1-1; the best D guess is TRBD1, with 6 bases matching. The CDR3, from cysteine to phenylalanine, totals 12 residues. Solely the CDR3 DNA is kept, with 36 bases framed from the first base. V loses 5 bases of germline sequence and J loses 4 bases, and the interval between the two ends is 8 bases. In the germline V gene, CDR1 corresponds to KGHSH and CDR2 to LQKENI.